This is a list of T cell receptor beta chains from one sample in a study of control samples from healthy donors and cancer patients. Sequencing used immunoSEQ multiplex PCR; TCRdb keeps in-frame clones, though not all of them. This table has roughly 370,000 clones, approximately 92% appearing once. The sequenced sample consisted of PBMCs. The receptors come from a man aged 40-49 years with head and neck cancer. The CDR3 runs from the conserved cysteine through the conserved F or W. D genes are given only for firm matches. A row's size may be missing; if present it is once, few, many or a size class.

>.|.|TRBJ2-7|TRBV3-1/TRBV3-2
TGTGCCAGCAGCCAAGGGGTGGGGCCCTACGAGCAGTACTTC
CASSQGVGPYEQYF
>.|.|TRBJ1-1|TRBV29-1
TGCAGCGTTGGGCTCCGACAGATGAACACTGAAGCTTTCTTT
CSVGLRQMNTEAFF
>.|.|TRBJ1-5|TRBV9
TGTGCCAGCAGCAAGACGGATTATAGCAATCAGCCCCAGCATTTT
CASSKTDYSNQPQHF
>TRBD2|.|TRBJ2-3|TRBV3-1/TRBV3-2
TGTGCCAGCAGCGAAAGACTAGCGGGGGGGACAGATACGCAGTATTTT
CASSERLAGGTDTQYF
>TRBD2|.|TRBJ2-1|TRBV9
TGTGCCAGCAGCGTAGGAGGTAGCGGGGGAGCCTACAATGAGCAGTTCTTC
CASSVGGSGGAYNEQFF
>.|.|TRBJ1-1|TRBV5-1
TGCGCCAGCAGCTTGGAGCAGCTGACTGAAGCTTTCTTT
CASSLEQLTEAFF
>.|.|TRBJ2-1|TRBV5-4
TGTGCCAGCTGGACGGGGGCGCAGAGGTACAATGAGCAGTTCTTC
CASWTGAQRYNEQFF
>.|.|TRBJ2-1|TRBV3-1/TRBV3-2
TGTGCCAGCAGCCAAGGTGTTCAAAGCTCCTACAATGAGCAGTTCTTC
CASSQGVQSSYNEQFF
>.|once|TRBJ2-3|TRBV28
TGTGCCAGCAGTGGGTTGACTACTAGCACAGATACGCAGTATTTT
CASSGLTTSTDTQYF
>.|.|TRBJ2-3|TRBV15
TGTGCCACCAGCTTAGGGGGGAGTAGCACAGATACGCAGTATTTT
CATSLGGSSTDTQYF
>.|.|TRBJ2-7|TRBV9
TGTGCCAGCAGCGTAGGGTTGGGGGCGGGGGACCGTCTACCCTACGAGCAGTACTTC
CASSVGLGAGDRLPYEQYF
>TRBD2|.|TRBJ2-3|TRBV27
TGTGCCAGCAGTTTAAGACCTCTAGCGGGGGGGATCACAGATACGCAGTATTTT
CASSLRPLAGGITDTQYF
>TRBD2|.|TRBJ2-3|TRBV6-4
TGTGCCAGCAGTGACCCGGCGGGAGGAGATACGCAGTATTTT
CASSDPAGGDTQYF
>.|.|TRBJ2-7|TRBV7-3
TGTGCCAGCAGCGCTACGGGCGAGCAGTACTTC
CASSATGEQYF
>.|.|TRBJ2-6|TRBV6-6
TGTGCCAGCAGTGGGCTTTACGGGGCTGGGGCCAACGTCCTGACTTTC
CASSGLYGAGANVLTF
>TRBD1|once|TRBJ2-1|TRBV29-1
TGCAGCGTCCACCTTGCGGGACAGGGCAATGAGCAGTTCTTC
CSVHLAGQGNEQFF
>.|.|TRBJ2-5|TRBV2
TGTGCCAGCGGGGAAAGACAAGAGACCCAGTACTTC
CASGERQETQYF